This TCR beta chain was identified during a study of CD4 T cells in relation to SARS-CoV-2 and coronaviruses. Before the COVID-19 pandemic, during about 2010-2018, CD4+ T cells were taken from unexposed donors. Isolation of CD4+ T cells took place after roughly nine days in culture. Sequenced by immunoSEQ multiplex PCR; TCRdb stores in-frame clones only, minus some. Of roughly 25,000 clones listed, approximately 80% were seen once; the top ten hold 11% to 15%. In its sample, this clone was seen a few times. Its antigen is unknown. Germline loops: CDR1 MDHEN, CDR2 SYDVKM. V was clipped by 6 bases and J by 10 bases, with 19 bases between them. The CDR3 is 14 residues long.

The clonotype originates from a human donor in good health. The sequenced sample consisted of CD4+ T cells from PBMCs, cultured in vitro. The J gene is TRBJ2-1, the V gene TRBV28; D assignment may be TRBD1 or TRBD2 (5 bases each). The CDR3 DNA is TGTGCCAGCAGACCCGGGACGGATATCAGCGAGCAGTTCTTC. It is translated as CASRPGTDISEQFF.